This TCR beta chain was profiled in a study of cytomegalovirus exposure and HLA in healthy donors. Broader study findings: In an earlier analysis, about 87% or about 30%: the productive usage of most TCR beta V segments. Later analysis demonstrated an association between a missense DCLRE1C variant and TCR beta V- and J-gene trimming.

Germline V lookup: CDR1 SGHVS, CDR2 FQNEAQ. There are 18 residues in the CDR3. V lost 5 bases, J lost 1 base, and 13 bases stayed unmatched. As regards this clone: Its antigen is undetermined.

PCR used 60 Vbeta primers and 13 Jbeta primers. This table comes from immunoSEQ multiplex PCR, and its TCRdb copy is limited to in-frame clones, with some not included. The sample lists tens of thousands of clones; 85% to 90% were seen once. The sequenced material came from PBMCs. The receptor was derived from a boy between 5 and 17 years old in good health and CMV-seronegative. The rearrangement uses TRBV7-8 and TRBJ2-2; TRBD1 aligns across 7 bases. Written as DNA, the CDR3 is TGTGCCAGCAGCCCAACCACAGGGGCGGTAAAGAACACCGGGGAGCTGTTTTTT. Translating gives CASSPTTGAVKNTGELFF.